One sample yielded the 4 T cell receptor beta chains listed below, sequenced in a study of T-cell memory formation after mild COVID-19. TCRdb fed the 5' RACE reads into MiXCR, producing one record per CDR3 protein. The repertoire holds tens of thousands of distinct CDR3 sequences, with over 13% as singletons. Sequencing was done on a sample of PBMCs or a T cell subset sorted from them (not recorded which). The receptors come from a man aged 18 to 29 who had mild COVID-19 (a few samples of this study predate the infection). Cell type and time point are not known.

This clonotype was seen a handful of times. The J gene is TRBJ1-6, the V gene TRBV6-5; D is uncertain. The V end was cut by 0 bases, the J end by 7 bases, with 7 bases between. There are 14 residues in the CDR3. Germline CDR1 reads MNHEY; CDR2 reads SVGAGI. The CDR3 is CASSYSMVNSPLHF. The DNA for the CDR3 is TGTGCCAGCAGTTACTCGATGGTAAATTCACCCCTCCACTTT.

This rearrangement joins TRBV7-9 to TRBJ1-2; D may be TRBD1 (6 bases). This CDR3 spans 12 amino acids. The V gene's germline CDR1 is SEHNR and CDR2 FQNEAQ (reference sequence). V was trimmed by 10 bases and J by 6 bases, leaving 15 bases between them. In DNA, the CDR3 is TGTGCCACAGAGTCAGGGGTGGATGGCTACACCTTC. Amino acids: CATESGVDGYTF.

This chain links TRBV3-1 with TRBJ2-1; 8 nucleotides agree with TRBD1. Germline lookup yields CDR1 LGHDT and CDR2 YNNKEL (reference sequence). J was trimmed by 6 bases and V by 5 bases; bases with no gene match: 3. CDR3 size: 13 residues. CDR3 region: CASSSDRGNEQFF. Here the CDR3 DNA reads TGTGCCAGCAGCTCCGACAGGGGCAATGAGCAGTTCTTC.

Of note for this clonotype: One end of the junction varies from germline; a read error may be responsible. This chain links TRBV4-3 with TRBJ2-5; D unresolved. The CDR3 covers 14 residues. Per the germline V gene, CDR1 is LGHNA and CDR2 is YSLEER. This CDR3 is CPSSQDVPQETQYF. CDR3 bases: TGCCCCAGCAGCCAAGATGTGCCGCAAGAGACCCAGTACTTC.